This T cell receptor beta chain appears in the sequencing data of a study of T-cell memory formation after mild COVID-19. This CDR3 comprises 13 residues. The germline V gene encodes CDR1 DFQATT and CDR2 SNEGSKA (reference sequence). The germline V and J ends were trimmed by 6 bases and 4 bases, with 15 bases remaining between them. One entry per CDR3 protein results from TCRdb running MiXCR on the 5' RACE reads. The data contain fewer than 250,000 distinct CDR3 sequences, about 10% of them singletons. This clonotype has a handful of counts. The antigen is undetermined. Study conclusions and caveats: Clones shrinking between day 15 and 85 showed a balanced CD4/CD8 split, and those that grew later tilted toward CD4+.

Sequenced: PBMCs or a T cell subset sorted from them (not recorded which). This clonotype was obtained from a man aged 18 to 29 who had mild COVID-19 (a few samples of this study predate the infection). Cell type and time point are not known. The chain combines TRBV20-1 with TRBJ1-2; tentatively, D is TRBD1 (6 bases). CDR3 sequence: CSAPRGDGYGYTF. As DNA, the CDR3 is TGCAGTGCGCCGAGGGGGGACGGCTATGGCTACACCTTC.